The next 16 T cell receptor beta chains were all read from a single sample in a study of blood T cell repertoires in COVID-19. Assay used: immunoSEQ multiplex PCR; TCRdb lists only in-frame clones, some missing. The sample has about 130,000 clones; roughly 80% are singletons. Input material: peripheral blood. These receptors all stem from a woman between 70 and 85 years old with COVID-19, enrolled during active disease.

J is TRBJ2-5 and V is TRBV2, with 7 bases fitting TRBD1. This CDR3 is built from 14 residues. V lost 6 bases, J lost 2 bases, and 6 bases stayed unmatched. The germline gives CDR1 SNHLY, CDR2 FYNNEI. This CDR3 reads CASSQDRAQETQYF. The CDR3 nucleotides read TGTGCCAGCAGCCAAGACAGGGCTCAAGAGACCCAGTACTTC.

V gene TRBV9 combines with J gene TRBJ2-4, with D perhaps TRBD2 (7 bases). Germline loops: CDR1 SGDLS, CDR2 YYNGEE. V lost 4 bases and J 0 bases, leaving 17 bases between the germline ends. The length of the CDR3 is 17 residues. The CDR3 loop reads CASSPLGGRLAKNIQYF. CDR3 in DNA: TGTGCCAGCAGCCCCCTGGGGGGGCGCCTAGCCAAAAACATTCAGTACTTC.

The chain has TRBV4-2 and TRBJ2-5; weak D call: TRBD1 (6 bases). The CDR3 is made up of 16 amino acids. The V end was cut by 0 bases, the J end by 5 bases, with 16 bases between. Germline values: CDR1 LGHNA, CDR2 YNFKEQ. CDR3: CASSQDLVRGDETQYF. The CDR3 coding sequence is TGTGCCAGCAGCCAAGATCTTGTCAGGGGTGATGAGACCCAGTACTTC.

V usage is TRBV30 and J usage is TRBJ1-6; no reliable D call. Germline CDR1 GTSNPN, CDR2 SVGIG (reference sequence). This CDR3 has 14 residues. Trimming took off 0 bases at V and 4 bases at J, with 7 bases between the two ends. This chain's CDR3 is CAWSVEQYNSPLHF. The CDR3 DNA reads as TGTGCCTGGAGTGTTGAACAATATAATTCACCCCTCCACTTT.

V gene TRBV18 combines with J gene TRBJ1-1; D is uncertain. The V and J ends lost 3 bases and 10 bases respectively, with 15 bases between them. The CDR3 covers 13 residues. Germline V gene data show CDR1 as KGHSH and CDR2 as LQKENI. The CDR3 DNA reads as TGTGCCAGCTCACCCGGGGTTGAAGAGGGAGCTTTCTTT. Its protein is CASSPGVEEGAFF.

The chain's CDR3 is CASSSGQGFYGYTF. In nucleotides, the CDR3 is TGTGCCAGCAGCTCGGGACAGGGATTCTATGGCTACACCTTC. The chain links TRBV5-6 to TRBJ1-2; 9 bases match TRBD1. With 3 bases clipped from V and 4 bases from J, the junction kept 4 bases outside the gene matches. The CDR3 is made up of 14 amino acids. Germline V gene lookup returns CDR1 SGHDT and CDR2 YYEEEE.

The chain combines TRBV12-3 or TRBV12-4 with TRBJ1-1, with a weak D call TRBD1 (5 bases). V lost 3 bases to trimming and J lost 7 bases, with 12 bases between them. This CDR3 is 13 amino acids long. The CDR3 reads CASSFGGAVEAFF. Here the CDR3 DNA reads TGTGCCAGCAGTTTTGGAGGGGCGGTTGAAGCTTTCTTT.

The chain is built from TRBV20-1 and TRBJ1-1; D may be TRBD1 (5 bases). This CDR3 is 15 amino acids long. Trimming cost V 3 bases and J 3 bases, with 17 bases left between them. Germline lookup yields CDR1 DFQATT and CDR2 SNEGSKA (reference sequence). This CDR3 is CSASVDGGFYTEAFF. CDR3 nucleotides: TGCAGTGCTAGTGTAGATGGGGGGTTCTACACTGAAGCTTTCTTT.

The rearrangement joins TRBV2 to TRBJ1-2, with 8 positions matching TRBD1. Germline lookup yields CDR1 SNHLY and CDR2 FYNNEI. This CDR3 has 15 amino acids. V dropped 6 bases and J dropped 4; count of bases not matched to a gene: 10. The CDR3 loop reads CASRGLGQATYGYTF. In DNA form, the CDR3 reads TGTGCCAGCAGGGGATTGGGACAGGCGACCTATGGCTACACCTTC.

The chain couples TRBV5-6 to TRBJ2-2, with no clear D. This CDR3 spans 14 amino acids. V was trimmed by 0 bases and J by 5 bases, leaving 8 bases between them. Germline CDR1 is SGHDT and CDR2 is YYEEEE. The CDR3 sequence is CASSLGASTGELFF. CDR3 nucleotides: TGTGCCAGCAGCTTGGGAGCGTCAACCGGGGAGCTGTTTTTT.

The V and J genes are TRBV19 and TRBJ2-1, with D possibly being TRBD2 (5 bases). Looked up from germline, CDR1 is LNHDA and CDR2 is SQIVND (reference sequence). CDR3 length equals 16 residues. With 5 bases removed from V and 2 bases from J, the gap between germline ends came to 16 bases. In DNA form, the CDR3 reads TGTGCCAGTAGTGATGGACTCCCTGAGGCCTACAATGAGCAGTTCTTC. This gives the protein CASSDGLPEAYNEQFF.

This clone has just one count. As DNA, the CDR3 is TGCGCCAGCAGCCAAGCCCCGGGACAGGGGGCTGAAAAACTGTTTTTT. It translates to CASSQAPGQGAEKLFF. The V call is TRBV4-3, the J call TRBJ1-4; 12 bases match TRBD1. Germline CDR1 reads LGHNA; CDR2 reads YSLEER. The V segment lost 1 base and the J segment 7 bases; nucleotides outside the gene matches: 4. The CDR3 has 16 residues.

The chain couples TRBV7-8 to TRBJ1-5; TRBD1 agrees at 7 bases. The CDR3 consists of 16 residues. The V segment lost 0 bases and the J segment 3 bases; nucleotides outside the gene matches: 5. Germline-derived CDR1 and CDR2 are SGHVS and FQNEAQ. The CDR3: CASSLARDSINQPQHF. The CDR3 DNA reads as TGTGCCAGCAGCTTAGCACGGGACAGCATCAATCAGCCCCAGCATTTT.

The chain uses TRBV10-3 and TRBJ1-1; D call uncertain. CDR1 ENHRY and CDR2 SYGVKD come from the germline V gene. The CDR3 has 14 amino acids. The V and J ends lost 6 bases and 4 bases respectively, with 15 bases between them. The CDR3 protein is CAIRAGSAGTEAFF. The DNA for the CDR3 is TGTGCCATCAGGGCTGGGTCGGCGGGCACTGAAGCTTTCTTT.

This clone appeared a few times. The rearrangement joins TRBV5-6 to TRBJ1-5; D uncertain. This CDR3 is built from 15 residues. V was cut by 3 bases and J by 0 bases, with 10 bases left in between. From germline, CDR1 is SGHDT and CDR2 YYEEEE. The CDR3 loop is CASSSGLYSNQPQHF. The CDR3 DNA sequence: TGTGCCAGCAGCTCCGGACTATATAGCAATCAGCCCCAGCATTTT.

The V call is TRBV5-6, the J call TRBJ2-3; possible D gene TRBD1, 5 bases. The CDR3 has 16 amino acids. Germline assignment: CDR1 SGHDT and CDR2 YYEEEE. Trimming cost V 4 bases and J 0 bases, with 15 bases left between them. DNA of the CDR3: TGTGCCAGCAGCCTCCAACAGGTGTTTAGCACAGATACGCAGTATTTT. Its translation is CASSLQQVFSTDTQYF. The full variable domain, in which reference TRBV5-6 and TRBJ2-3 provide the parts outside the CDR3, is DAGVTQSPTHLIKTRGQQVTLRCSPKSGHDTVSWYQQALGQGPQFIFQYYEEEERQRGNFPDRFSGHQFPNYSSELNVNALLLGDSALYLCASSLQQVFSTDTQYFGPGTRLTVL.